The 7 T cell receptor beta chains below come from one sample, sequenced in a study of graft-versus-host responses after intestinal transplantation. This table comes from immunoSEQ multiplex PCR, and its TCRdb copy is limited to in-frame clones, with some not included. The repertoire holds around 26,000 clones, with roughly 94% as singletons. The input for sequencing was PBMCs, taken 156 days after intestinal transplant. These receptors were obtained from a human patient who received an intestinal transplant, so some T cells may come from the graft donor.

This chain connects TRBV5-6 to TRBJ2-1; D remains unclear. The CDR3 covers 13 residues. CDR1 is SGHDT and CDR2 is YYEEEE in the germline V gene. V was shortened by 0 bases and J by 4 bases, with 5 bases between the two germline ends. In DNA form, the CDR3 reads TGTGCCAGCAGCTTGGGTGGATACAATGAGCAGTTCTTC. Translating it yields CASSLGGYNEQFF.

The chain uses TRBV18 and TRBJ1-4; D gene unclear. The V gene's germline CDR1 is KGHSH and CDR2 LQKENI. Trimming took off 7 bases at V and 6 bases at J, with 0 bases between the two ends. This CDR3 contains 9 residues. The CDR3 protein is CASYEKLFF. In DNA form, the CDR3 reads TGTGCCAGCTATGAAAAACTGTTTTTT.

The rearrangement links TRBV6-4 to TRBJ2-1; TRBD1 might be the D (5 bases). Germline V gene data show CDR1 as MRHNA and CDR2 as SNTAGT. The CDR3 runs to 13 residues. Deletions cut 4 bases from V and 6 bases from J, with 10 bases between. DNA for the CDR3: TGTGCCAGCAGTGGGCTTGACAGCAATGAGCAGTTCTTC. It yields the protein CASSGLDSNEQFF.

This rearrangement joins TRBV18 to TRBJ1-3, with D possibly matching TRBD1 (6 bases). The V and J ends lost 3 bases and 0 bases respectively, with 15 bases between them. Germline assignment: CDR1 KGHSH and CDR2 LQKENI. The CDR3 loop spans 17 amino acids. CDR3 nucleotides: TGTGCCAGCTCACCGGTGGGGGCGGCAGCCTCTGGAAACACCATATATTTT. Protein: CASSPVGAAASGNTIYF.

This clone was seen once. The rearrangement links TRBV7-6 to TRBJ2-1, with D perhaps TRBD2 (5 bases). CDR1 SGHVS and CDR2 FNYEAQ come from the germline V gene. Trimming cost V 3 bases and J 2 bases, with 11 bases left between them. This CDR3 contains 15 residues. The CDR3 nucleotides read TGTGCCAGCAGCTTCGGGCGGGCCCCCTACAATGAGCAGTTCTTC. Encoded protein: CASSFGRAPYNEQFF.

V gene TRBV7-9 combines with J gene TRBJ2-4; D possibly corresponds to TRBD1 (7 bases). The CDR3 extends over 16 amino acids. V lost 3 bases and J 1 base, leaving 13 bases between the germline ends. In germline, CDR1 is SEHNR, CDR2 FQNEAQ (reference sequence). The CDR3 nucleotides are TGTGCCAGCAGCTTTGCGGGACAGTCCGCCAAAAACATTCAGTACTTC. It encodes CASSFAGQSAKNIQYF.

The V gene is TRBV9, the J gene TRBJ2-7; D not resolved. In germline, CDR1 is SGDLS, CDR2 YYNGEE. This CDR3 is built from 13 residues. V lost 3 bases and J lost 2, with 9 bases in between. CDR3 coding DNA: TGTGCCAGCAGCGGCGATGCCCCCTACGAGCAGTACTTC. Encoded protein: CASSGDAPYEQYF.